This T cell receptor beta chain emerged from a study of somatic mutations in cytotoxic T cells in rheumatoid arthritis. Across the whole study: Among the T-cell populations stained with V beta antibodies, some were separated by flow sorting at nearly 100% purity, including V beta1+ cells whose TCRB was sequenced. General observations from the study: TRBV07's slight underrepresentation, observed in rheumatoid arthritis patients, lacked adjustment for multiple comparisons. About an eighth of the roughly 60 patients had a largest CD8+ clone above 20% of CD8+ cells.

Some clones are missing from TCRdb's copy, which holds only in-frame ones; the method was immunoSEQ multiplex PCR. Found here are some 40,000 clones, 84% of them singletons; the top ten hold roughly 3.2%. Healthy control participants comprised blood donors of median age around 60 years (range roughly 20-70), of whom approximately 60% were female. Only a few counts were recorded for this clone. The antigen remains undetermined. The CDR3 totals 16 residues. V was clipped by 1 base and J by 4 bases; unmatched bases: 9. Germline V CDR1 and CDR2: LNHNV, YYDKDF (reference sequence). The origin of this receptor is a middle-aged man in good health. Source material: CD8+ T cells sorted from blood. The chain joins TRBV15 to TRBJ2-7; 8 bases map to TRBD2. DNA for the CDR3: TGTGCCACCAGCAGAGGAAACGGACTAGCAGCTTACGAGCAGTACTTC. It specifies CATSRGNGLAAYEQYF. Combining the CDR3 with reference TRBV15 and TRBJ2-7 gives the whole variable domain DAMVIQNPRYQVTQFGKPVTLSCSQTLNHNVMYWYQQKSSQAPKLLFHYYDKDFNNEADTPDNFQSRRPNTSFCFLDIRSPGLGDTAMYLCATSRGNGLAAYEQYFGPGTRLTVT.